This TCR beta chain was identified in a study of control samples from healthy donors and cancer patients (dated by TCRdb to about 2020). Clipping removes 0 bases from V and 9 bases from J, with 9 as the unmatched junction base count. The CDR3, cysteine through phenylalanine, is 16 amino acids long. Only the CDR3 part of the read is kept: 48 bases, read in frame from the first base. Looking up the germline V gene (reference sequence) yields CDR1 SGHNT and CDR2 YYREEE. Note on this clone: Its cognate antigen has yet to be identified. No per-base quality is available; no much larger clone lies one base away.

The library relied on the immunoSEQ multiplex PCR assay. Held by TCRdb, this immuneACCESS table contains in-frame sequences only and omits some clones. Under half of the omission traces to an unresolved V gene where checked; the cause of the rest is unknown. The sample table contains about 36,000 clones; only one count was recorded for approximately 94% of them. The top ten clonotypes cover around 1.8% of the sample. The rearrangement joined TRBV5-4 to TRBJ1-6, with 7 middle bases fitting TRBD1. Sequencing was performed on PBMCs. This clonotype was sampled from a man in his forties with colorectal cancer. The CDR3: CASSLGQGKFSSPLHF. The DNA sequence is as follows: TGTGCCAGCAGCTTGGGACAGGGAAAATTCAGTTCACCCCTCCACTTT.